Listed below are T cell receptor beta chains from one sample, sequenced in a study of technical replicates of blood from a few donors. The table came from immunoSEQ multiplex PCR; TCRdb's copy has only in-frame clones and leaves some out. The sample holds 91,000 or so clones, roughly 94% seen once. The sample consisted of T cells isolated from PBMCs. These receptors were collected from a human donor in good health. Each CDR3 is given with its conserved first and last residue. Each record gives: V gene, J gene, CDR3 length, clone size, D gene, CDR3 DNA, CDR3 protein. A D gene is named only where the DNA matches it firmly. Part of the rows lack a size; the others show once, few, many or a class for expanded clones.

v_gene: TRBV4-1; j_gene: TRBJ1-5; len: 13; abundance: -; d_gene: -; CDR3nt: TGCGCCAGCAGCCGCAACCTATATCAGCCCCAGCATTTT; CDR3aa: CASSRNLYQPQHF
v_gene: TRBV5-1; j_gene: TRBJ1-2; len: 14; abundance: -; d_gene: TRBD1; CDR3nt: TGCGCCAGCAGCTACAGGGGAGATAGCTATGGCTACACCTTC; CDR3aa: CASSYRGDSYGYTF
v_gene: TRBV7-2; j_gene: TRBJ2-7; len: 13; abundance: -; d_gene: TRBD1; CDR3nt: TGTGCCAGCAGCCCCACAGGGGTCTACGAGCAGTACTTC; CDR3aa: CASSPTGVYEQYF
v_gene: TRBV4-3; j_gene: TRBJ2-3; len: 17; abundance: -; d_gene: -; CDR3nt: TGCGCCAGCAGCCAAGAAATCGGAGAGCTTCCCGCAGATACGCAGTATTTT; CDR3aa: CASSQEIGELPADTQYF
v_gene: TRBV30; j_gene: TRBJ2-1; len: 12; abundance: -; d_gene: TRBD2; CDR3nt: TGTGCCTGGGGACTAGCGAACGGTCGGCAGTTCTTC; CDR3aa: CAWGLANGRQFF
v_gene: TRBV29-1; j_gene: TRBJ2-7; len: 14; abundance: -; d_gene: -; CDR3nt: TGCAGCGTTGAATCACGGGAAGGGTTCTACGAGCAGTACTTC; CDR3aa: CSVESREGFYEQYF
v_gene: TRBV5-4; j_gene: TRBJ1-2; len: 12; abundance: -; d_gene: -; CDR3nt: TGTGCCAGCGCGCAGGTTGGGTATGGCTACACCTTC; CDR3aa: CASAQVGYGYTF
v_gene: TRBV6-5; j_gene: TRBJ2-1; len: 14; abundance: -; d_gene: TRBD2; CDR3nt: TGTGCCAGCAGTTTGACTAGCGGGAGGCCCGAGCAGTTCTTC; CDR3aa: CASSLTSGRPEQFF
v_gene: TRBV27; j_gene: TRBJ2-7; len: 15; abundance: -; d_gene: -; CDR3nt: TGTGCCAGCAGTTTACCAGCGACCCCTATATACGAGCAGTACTTC; CDR3aa: CASSLPATPIYEQYF
v_gene: TRBV10-3; j_gene: TRBJ2-1; len: 16; abundance: -; d_gene: -; CDR3nt: TGTGCCATCAGTGCCGCTTCGGACAGTATCGGCAATGAGCAGTTCTTC; CDR3aa: CAISAASDSIGNEQFF
v_gene: TRBV6-1; j_gene: TRBJ2-7; len: 16; abundance: -; d_gene: TRBD2; CDR3nt: TGTGCCAGCAGTGAAATGGCTAGCGGAGAAGACTACGAGCAGTACTTC; CDR3aa: CASSEMASGEDYEQYF
v_gene: TRBV29-1; j_gene: TRBJ2-1; len: 13; abundance: once; d_gene: -; CDR3nt: TGCAGCGTTGAGGAGCATCCGTACAATGAGCAGTTCTTC; CDR3aa: CSVEEHPYNEQFF
v_gene: TRBV15; j_gene: TRBJ2-1; len: 15; abundance: -; d_gene: TRBD2; CDR3nt: TGTGCCACCAGCAGGGGACTAGCGGGAGGGAATGAGCAGTTCTTC; CDR3aa: CATSRGLAGGNEQFF
v_gene: TRBV6-6; j_gene: TRBJ1-1; len: 13; abundance: many; d_gene: TRBD1; CDR3nt: TGTGCCAGCACTAGACAGGGGATCACTGAAGCTTTCTTT; CDR3aa: CASTRQGITEAFF
v_gene: TRBV7-9; j_gene: TRBJ1-5; len: 16; abundance: -; d_gene: -; CDR3nt: TGTGCCAGCAGCTCAAGTAACCCCAGGAGGAGGCAGCCCCAGCATTTT; CDR3aa: CASSSSNPRRRQPQHF
v_gene: TRBV6-5; j_gene: TRBJ2-1; len: 13; abundance: -; d_gene: TRBD2; CDR3nt: TGTGCCAGCAGGCTAGCGGGGGTGAATGAGCAGTTCTTC; CDR3aa: CASRLAGVNEQFF
v_gene: TRBV19; j_gene: TRBJ1-2; len: 12; abundance: -; d_gene: -; CDR3nt: TGTGCCAGTACCGACAATAACTATGGCTACACCTTC; CDR3aa: CASTDNNYGYTF
v_gene: TRBV18; j_gene: TRBJ2-5; len: 10; abundance: -; d_gene: -; CDR3nt: TGTGCCAGCCGGGGGGAGACCCAGTACTTC; CDR3aa: CASRGETQYF
v_gene: TRBV11-3; j_gene: TRBJ2-7; len: 11; abundance: once; d_gene: -; CDR3nt: TGTGCCAGCAGCTTACTTTACGAGCAGTACTTC; CDR3aa: CASSLLYEQYF
v_gene: TRBV15; j_gene: TRBJ1-1; len: 12; abundance: few; d_gene: -; CDR3nt: TGTGCCACCAGCAGTTGGACACGTGAAGCTTTCTTT; CDR3aa: CATSSWTREAFF
v_gene: TRBV5-1; j_gene: TRBJ2-3; len: 18; abundance: -; d_gene: TRBD1; CDR3nt: TGCGCCAGCAGCTTGGAAGGGCGCAGAAGGGACAGAGAAGATACGCAGTATTTT; CDR3aa: CASSLEGRRRDREDTQYF
v_gene: TRBV28; j_gene: TRBJ1-5; len: 14; abundance: -; d_gene: TRBD1; CDR3nt: TGTGCCGGACAGACAGGGGGCGAAGATCAGCCCCAGCATTTT; CDR3aa: CAGQTGGEDQPQHF
v_gene: TRBV19; j_gene: TRBJ2-7; len: 15; abundance: -; d_gene: TRBD1; CDR3nt: TGTGCCAGTAGTGCCGGGACAGAGTTCCCTTACGAGCAGTACTTC; CDR3aa: CASSAGTEFPYEQYF
v_gene: TRBV4-2; j_gene: TRBJ1-1; len: 16; abundance: few; d_gene: TRBD1; CDR3nt: TGTGCCAGCAGCCAAGTACAGGGGCTCGAAAACACTGAAGCTTTCTTT; CDR3aa: CASSQVQGLENTEAFF
v_gene: TRBV19; j_gene: TRBJ2-7; len: 13; abundance: -; d_gene: -; CDR3nt: TGTGCCAGTAGTATAGTTGGAGGTAACGAGCAGTACTTC; CDR3aa: CASSIVGGNEQYF
v_gene: TRBV7-9; j_gene: TRBJ1-2; len: 16; abundance: -; d_gene: -; CDR3nt: TGTGCCAGCAGCTTATCGTCCATGGGCGGACAGCCTGGCTACACCTTC; CDR3aa: CASSLSSMGGQPGYTF
v_gene: TRBV9; j_gene: TRBJ2-3; len: 16; abundance: -; d_gene: TRBD2; CDR3nt: TGTGCCAGCAGCATGGGACTAGCGGGATTGGCAGATACGCAGTATTTT; CDR3aa: CASSMGLAGLADTQYF
v_gene: TRBV19; j_gene: TRBJ2-7; len: 15; abundance: -; d_gene: -; CDR3nt: TGTGCCAGTAGCCCAAGAGCGTCAGGGTGGGACGAGCAGTACTTC; CDR3aa: CASSPRASGWDEQYF
v_gene: TRBV11-3; j_gene: TRBJ2-3; len: 13; abundance: -; d_gene: -; CDR3nt: TGTGCCAGCAGCTTAGCGGGGGACGCTACGCAGTATTTT; CDR3aa: CASSLAGDATQYF
v_gene: TRBV4-3; j_gene: TRBJ2-1; len: 14; abundance: once; d_gene: -; CDR3nt: TGCGCCAGCAGCCAACTCGGGACTTCTAGTGAGCAGTTCTTC; CDR3aa: CASSQLGTSSEQFF
v_gene: TRBV30; j_gene: TRBJ2-7; len: 14; abundance: -; d_gene: -; CDR3nt: TGTGCCTGGAGTGTACGGCGCGGGGCCTACGAGCAGTACTTC; CDR3aa: CAWSVRRGAYEQYF
v_gene: TRBV18; j_gene: TRBJ2-3; len: 14; abundance: -; d_gene: TRBD1; CDR3nt: TGTGCCAGCTCCCGGGACAGCCTTACAGATACGCAGTATTTT; CDR3aa: CASSRDSLTDTQYF
v_gene: TRBV6-1; j_gene: TRBJ2-2; len: 15; abundance: -; d_gene: TRBD2; CDR3nt: TGTGCCAGCAGTCTCGGGAGGGCGAACACCGGGGAGCTGTTTTTT; CDR3aa: CASSLGRANTGELFF